The entry that follows covers one TCR beta chain sequence. Method: immunoSEQ multiplex PCR; TCRdb's copy keeps in-frame clones and lacks some. The table has approximately 170,000 clones, around four fifths seen once. This sample is drawn from a study of blood T cell repertoires in COVID-19. CDR3 length equals 13 residues. Germline V gene lookup returns CDR1 GTSNPN and CDR2 SVGIG (reference sequence). V was shortened by 8 bases and J by 0 bases, with 14 bases between the two germline ends. The sample taken for sequencing was PBMCs or T cells enriched from blood (not recorded which). This TCR derives from a woman between 50 and 59 years old who had recovered from COVID-19. The chain couples TRBV30 to TRBJ2-7, with a weak D call TRBD2 (6 bases). CDR3: CAVRRGPSYEQYV. CDR3 coding DNA: TGTGCCGTTCGGCGGGGCCCCTCCTACGAGCAGTACGTC.